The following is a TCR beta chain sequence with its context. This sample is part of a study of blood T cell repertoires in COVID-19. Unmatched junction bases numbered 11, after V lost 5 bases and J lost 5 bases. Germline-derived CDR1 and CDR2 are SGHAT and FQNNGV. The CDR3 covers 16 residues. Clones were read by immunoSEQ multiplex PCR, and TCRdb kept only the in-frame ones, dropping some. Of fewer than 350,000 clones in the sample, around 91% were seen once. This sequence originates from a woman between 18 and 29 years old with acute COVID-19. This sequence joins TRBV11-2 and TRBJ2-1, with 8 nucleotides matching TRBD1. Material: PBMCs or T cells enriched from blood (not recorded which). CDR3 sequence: CASSRIRDRKDNEQFF. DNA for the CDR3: TGTGCCAGCAGCCGAATCCGGGACAGGAAGGACAATGAGCAGTTCTTC. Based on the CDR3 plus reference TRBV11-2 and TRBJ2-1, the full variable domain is EAGVAQSPRYKIIEKRQSVAFWCNPISGHATLYWYQQILGQGPKLLIQFQNNGVVDDSQLPKDRFSAERLKGVDSTLKIQPAKLEDSAVYLCASSRIRDRKDNEQFFGPGTRLTVL.